Listed below are T cell receptor beta chains from one sample, sequenced in a study of control samples from healthy donors and cancer patients. Assay used: immunoSEQ multiplex PCR; TCRdb lists only in-frame clones, some missing. The sample has more than 30,000 clones; approximately 95% are singletons. Sequenced material: blood. Every receptor here comes from a man in his fifties or sixties in good health. Both conserved end residues are part of each CDR3. D genes are given only for firm matches. A row's size may be missing; if present it is once, few, many or a size class.

D gene: NA; J gene: TRBJ1-3; V gene: TRBV4-3; clone size: NA; CDR3 protein: CASSQDRGARSGNTIYF; CDR3 DNA: TGCGCCAGCAGCCAAGACCGTGGGGCCCGCTCTGGAAACACCATATATTTT
D gene: NA; J gene: TRBJ2-1; V gene: TRBV7-3; clone size: NA; CDR3 protein: CASSLEALNEQFF; CDR3 DNA: TGTGCCAGCAGCTTGGAGGCCCTCAATGAGCAGTTCTTC
D gene: TRBD1; J gene: TRBJ2-2; V gene: TRBV3-1/TRBV3-2; clone size: once; CDR3 protein: CASSLRTGPNGELFF; CDR3 DNA: TGTGCCAGCAGCCTACGGACAGGTCCTAACGGGGAGCTGTTTTTT
D gene: TRBD1; J gene: TRBJ2-7; V gene: TRBV2; clone size: NA; CDR3 protein: CASSPGTGGAHQYF; CDR3 DNA: TGTGCCAGCAGCCCGGGGACAGGCGGGGCCCACCAGTACTTC
D gene: TRBD2; J gene: TRBJ2-2; V gene: TRBV7-9; clone size: once; CDR3 protein: CASSLGLAGGGSTGELFF; CDR3 DNA: TGTGCCAGCAGCTTGGGCCTAGCGGGGGGCGGAAGCACCGGGGAGCTGTTTTTT
D gene: NA; J gene: TRBJ1-4; V gene: TRBV15; clone size: NA; CDR3 protein: CATSRGGTNEKLFF; CDR3 DNA: TGTGCCACCAGCAGAGGGGGAACTAATGAAAAACTGTTTTTT
D gene: NA; J gene: TRBJ2-2; V gene: TRBV6-6; clone size: few; CDR3 protein: CASSLPTTGELFF; CDR3 DNA: TGTGCCAGCAGCCTTCCCACAACCGGGGAGCTGTTTTTT
D gene: TRBD1; J gene: TRBJ1-2; V gene: TRBV9; clone size: NA; CDR3 protein: CASSAPSTPPETGGIYGYTF; CDR3 DNA: TGTGCCAGCAGCGCCCCTTCAACCCCTCCCGAGACAGGGGGCATCTATGGCTACACCTTC
D gene: TRBD2; J gene: TRBJ2-7; V gene: TRBV27; clone size: NA; CDR3 protein: CASSRAGGPYEQYF; CDR3 DNA: TGTGCCAGCAGCCGAGCGGGGGGGCCCTACGAGCAGTACTTC
D gene: NA; J gene: TRBJ1-3; V gene: TRBV12-3/TRBV12-4; clone size: NA; CDR3 protein: CASLTSSGNTIYF; CDR3 DNA: TGTGCCAGCCTGACGAGCTCTGGAAACACCATATATTTT
D gene: TRBD2; J gene: TRBJ2-7; V gene: TRBV23-1; clone size: NA; CDR3 protein: CASSGGERFYEQYF; CDR3 DNA: TGCGCCAGCAGTGGGGGGGAGAGATTCTACGAGCAGTACTTC
D gene: NA; J gene: TRBJ2-3; V gene: TRBV19; clone size: NA; CDR3 protein: CASSPDGSTDTQYF; CDR3 DNA: TGTGCCAGTAGTCCGGACGGATCCACAGATACGCAGTATTTT
D gene: NA; J gene: TRBJ1-2; V gene: TRBV6-5; clone size: NA; CDR3 protein: CASRGGASNYGYTF; CDR3 DNA: TGTGCCAGCCGGGGAGGGGCCTCTAACTATGGCTACACCTTC
D gene: NA; J gene: TRBJ1-4; V gene: TRBV15; clone size: NA; CDR3 protein: CATKGFRGGNEKLFF; CDR3 DNA: TGTGCCACCAAGGGGTTCCGGGGCGGTAATGAAAAACTGTTTTTT
D gene: NA; J gene: TRBJ1-2; V gene: TRBV12-3/TRBV12-4; clone size: NA; CDR3 protein: CASRGRIYGYTF; CDR3 DNA: TGTGCCAGCAGGGGGCGGATCTATGGCTACACCTTC
D gene: NA; J gene: TRBJ1-2; V gene: TRBV3-1/TRBV3-2; clone size: NA; CDR3 protein: CASSLRGGYTF; CDR3 DNA: TGTGCCAGCAGCCTAAGGGGGGGCTACACCTTC
D gene: NA; J gene: TRBJ2-7; V gene: TRBV18; clone size: NA; CDR3 protein: CASSSPGAVQYF; CDR3 DNA: TGTGCCAGCTCCTCCCCAGGGGCGGTGCAGTACTTC
D gene: TRBD1; J gene: TRBJ1-2; V gene: TRBV7-2; clone size: NA; CDR3 protein: CASSLTSSLDRGANYGYTF; CDR3 DNA: TGTGCCAGCAGCCTAACCTCCTCCCTTGACAGGGGCGCTAACTATGGCTACACCTTC